The 19 T cell receptor beta chains listed next were all sequenced from one sample in a study of blood T cell repertoires in COVID-19. The protocol was immunoSEQ multiplex PCR, while the TCRdb copy is restricted to in-frame clones and leaves out a portion. The sample consists of 180,000 or so clones, 80% of them appearing once. What was sequenced was PBMCs or T cells enriched from blood (not recorded which). The receptors were gathered from a man aged 55 to 70 who had been exposed to COVID-19.

The chain employs TRBV19 and TRBJ2-4; TRBD1 is a possible D gene (5 bases). Trimming stripped 7 bases from V and 2 bases from J, with 12 bases between. Germline lookup yields CDR1 LNHDA and CDR2 SQIVND (reference sequence). The CDR3 is 14 amino acids. CDR3 protein: CASKVRASKNIQYF. Here the CDR3 DNA reads TGTGCCAGTAAGGTCAGGGCATCCAAAAACATTCAGTACTTC.

The chain recombines TRBV30 with TRBJ1-2; 10 bases line up with TRBD1. The germline V gene encodes CDR1 GTSNPN and CDR2 SVGIG (reference sequence). The CDR3 spans 15 residues. The ends lost 3 bases at V and 8 bases at J; junction bases unmatched: 12. CDR3 in amino acids: CAWSPPGTGVRGYTF. CDR3 DNA: TGTGCCTGGAGCCCCCCTGGGACAGGGGTTAGGGGCTACACCTTC. Full variable domain (rest looked up from reference TRBV30 and TRBJ1-2): SQTIHQWPATLVQPVGSPLSLECTVEGTSNPNLYWYRQAAGRGLQLLFYSVGIGQISSEVPQNLSASRPQDRQFILSSKKLLLSDSGFYLCAWSPPGTGVRGYTFGSGTRLTVV.

This clone was detected a few times. This chain connects TRBV5-1 to TRBJ1-2, with TRBD1 matching 9 bases. Unmatched junction bases numbered 7, after V lost 3 bases and J lost 1 base. This CDR3 comprises 16 residues. From germline, CDR1 is SGHRS and CDR2 YFSETQ. CDR3 sequence: CASSSETGGLNYGYTF. DNA for the CDR3: TGCGCCAGCAGCTCAGAAACAGGGGGCCTTAACTATGGCTACACCTTC.

CDR3: CASSRGGVAFF. Here the CDR3 DNA reads TGTGCCAGCAGTCGGGGGGGAGTAGCTTTCTTT. The rearrangement uses TRBV2 and TRBJ1-1, with TRBD1 as a possible D gene (5 bases). Between the trimmed V and J ends, which lost 5 bases and 10 bases, there was a span of 11 bases. CDR3 size: 11 residues. Germline V gene sequence: CDR1 SNHLY, CDR2 FYNNEI.

J is TRBJ2-7 and V is TRBV7-3; D unclear. Germline CDR1 SGHTA, CDR2 FQGTGA. The CDR3 is 14 amino acids. V was pared by 5 bases and J by 0 bases, with 11 bases between. The CDR3 loop reads CASSPQHSSYEQYF. The DNA of the CDR3 is TGTGCCAGCAGCCCCCAACACAGCTCCTACGAGCAGTACTTC.

A few counts support this clone. The rearrangement joins TRBV5-5 to TRBJ2-7, with D perhaps matching TRBD2 (6 bases). V lost 3 bases and J 7 bases, leaving 14 bases between the germline ends. CDR1 is SGHKS, CDR2 YYEKEE, per germline (reference sequence). The CDR3 spans 13 residues. The CDR3 is CASSSGLRREQYF. CDR3 sequence (DNA): TGTGCCAGCAGCTCGGGACTCCGGCGAGAGCAGTACTTC.

V usage is TRBV7-8 and J usage is TRBJ1-3; D not certain. This CDR3 has 15 amino acids. Germline CDR1 is SGHVS and CDR2 is FQNEAQ. Trimming cost V 5 bases and J 0 bases, with 11 bases left between them. The CDR3 reads CASSARLGSGNTIYF. The CDR3 DNA sequence: TGTGCCAGCAGCGCTCGCCTAGGCTCTGGAAACACCATATATTTT.

The chain combines TRBV5-4 with TRBJ2-3, with 8 bases that match TRBD2. Per germline, CDR1 SGHNT and CDR2 YYREEE (reference sequence). J gave up 6 bases and V 4 bases, and 13 bases lay outside the gene matches. The CDR3 is 16 residues long. The CDR3 nucleotides read TGTGCCAGCAGCCCGGGAGGGGTAGCGCCAATTGATACGCAGTATTTT. This translates into CASSPGGVAPIDTQYF.

This clone has only one observation. The chain is built from TRBV11-3 and TRBJ2-2; 7 bases line up with TRBD1. The ends lost 7 bases at V and 6 bases at J; junction bases unmatched: 5. The CDR3 has 13 residues. Germline-derived CDR1 and CDR2 are SGHNT and YENEEA. The CDR3 loop is CASTLDRAGELFF. The CDR3 coding sequence is TGTGCCAGCACCCTCGACAGGGCCGGGGAGCTGTTTTTT.

The chain is built from TRBV24-1 and TRBJ1-6; 7 positions agree with TRBD1. Losses at the gene ends were 4 bases for V and 0 bases for J; bases not matched to a gene: 17. Per germline, CDR1 KGHDR and CDR2 SFDVKD. CDR3 size: 21 residues. CDR3 sequence reads: CATSDTRPGQRRSSYNSPLHF. For the CDR3, the DNA is TGTGCCACCAGTGACACCCGCCCGGGACAGAGACGAAGCTCCTATAATTCACCCCTCCACTTT.

The chain uses TRBV11-3 and TRBJ2-7; D gene unclear. The CDR3 loop spans 13 amino acids. Trimming removed 4 bases from V and 5 bases from J, with 12 bases in between. Germline V gene data show CDR1 as SGHNT and CDR2 as YENEEA. CDR3 nucleotides: TGTGCCAGCAGCTCCTTTCGTATTAACGAGCAGTACTTC. This encodes CASSSFRINEQYF.

The rearrangement links TRBV27 to TRBJ2-7, with 8 nucleotides matching TRBD1. The CDR3 sequence is 14 residues long. After removal of 5 bases from V and 4 bases from J, the junction contained 7 bases not matched to a gene. Germline values: CDR1 MNHEY, CDR2 SMNVEV (reference sequence). For the CDR3, the DNA is TGTGCCAGCAGTATCCAGGGGGCTCGATACGAGCAGTACTTC. Its translation is CASSIQGARYEQYF.

The J gene is TRBJ1-5, the V gene TRBV6-5, with D tentatively TRBD1 (5 bases). V lost 5 bases and J 7 bases, leaving 18 bases between the germline ends. Germline V gene sequence: CDR1 MNHEY, CDR2 SVGAGI. The CDR3 length is 15 residues. The CDR3 here is CASSTAGGTLQPQHF. Here the CDR3 DNA reads TGTGCCAGCAGTACGGCGGGGGGTACCCTCCAGCCCCAGCATTTT.

The CDR3 DNA is TGTGCCAGCAGCTTATGGACAGGGCGTCTCTACGAGCAGTACTTC. This sequence encodes CASSLWTGRLYEQYF. The rearrangement joins TRBV2 to TRBJ2-7; 8 bases match TRBD1. The length of the CDR3 is 15 residues. V shed 6 bases, J shed 3 bases, and the junction held 10 bases outside the gene matches. Germline-derived CDR1 and CDR2 are SNHLY and FYNNEI.

Only one count was recorded for this clone. The chain couples TRBV19 to TRBJ2-5; 8 positions match TRBD2. The CDR3 runs to 15 residues. V was pared by 4 bases and J by 5 bases, with 9 bases of the junction left unmatched. Germline CDR1 is LNHDA and CDR2 is SQIVND (reference sequence). CDR3 sequence reads: CASSTQAGAGETQYF. The CDR3 DNA reads TGTGCCAGTAGTACTCAAGCGGGAGCGGGCGAGACCCAGTACTTC.

This chain uses TRBV2 with TRBJ2-1; D is undetermined. V lost 6 bases and J 10 bases, leaving 16 bases between the germline ends. CDR3 length: 13 residues. Germline V CDR1 and CDR2: SNHLY, FYNNEI. CDR3 sequence: CASRSGQSREQFF. The CDR3 DNA sequence: TGTGCCAGCAGAAGTGGTCAAAGCCGCGAGCAGTTCTTC.

The chain employs TRBV19 and TRBJ1-3; 7 bases match TRBD1. Looked up from germline, CDR1 is LNHDA and CDR2 is SQIVND (reference sequence). The junction had 8 bases not matched to a gene; V was cut back by 9 bases and J by 3 bases. This CDR3 has 14 amino acids. CDR3 region: CASTGAGSGNTIYF. The DNA of the CDR3 is TGTGCCAGCACAGGGGCTGGTAGTGGAAACACCATATATTTT.

This chain uses TRBV7-9 with TRBJ1-5; weak D call: TRBD1 (6 bases). CDR3 length: 15 residues. V gave up 3 bases and J gave up 7 bases, with 16 bases separating them. The V gene's germline CDR1 is SEHNR and CDR2 FQNEAQ (reference sequence). CDR3 in DNA: TGTGCCAGCAGCTTCGGAACAGGGTCAGGGCAGCCCCAGCATTTT. The encoded protein is CASSFGTGSGQPQHF.

In its sample, this clone was seen a few times. The rearrangement joins TRBV30 to TRBJ1-5; TRBD1 matches 8 bases. Germline CDR1 is GTSNPN and CDR2 is SVGIG (reference sequence). The CDR3 loop spans 15 amino acids. The trim removed 1 base at V and 7 bases at J, leaving 9 bases unmatched. The CDR3 nucleotides are TGTGCCTGGAGTGGGGATGGACAGGGTGAACAGCCCCAGCATTTT. This translates into CAWSGDGQGEQPQHF.